This TCR beta chain was sequenced in a study of T cells in Graves' hyperthyroidism and ophthalmopathy. Regarding this clonotype: The junction departs from germline at one end; a sequencing error may be responsible.

An approximately 10 ml volume of fresh peripheral blood provided the PBMCs. Germline assignment: CDR1 KGHSH and CDR2 LQKENI. The CDR3 has 14 amino acids. Authors of the study amplified TCR beta CDR3 regions from RNA transcripts. Using the HTBI primer set, a first-round RT-PCR was run on the TCR CDR3. MiXCR, run by TCRdb on the multiplex PCR reads, gives a single entry per CDR3 protein. The sample records hundreds of thousands of distinct CDR3 sequences, about a sixth being singletons. The V gene is TRBV18, the J gene TRBJ1-1; D is perhaps TRBD1 (5 bases). This clonotype originated in a woman under 30 with Graves' hyperthyroidism. The sequenced sample consisted of blood. The CDR3 spells CANSPQGIGAEAFF. CDR3 in DNA: TGTGCCAACTCACCTCAGGGAATCGGGGCTGAAGCTTTCTTT. The full variable domain, rest sourced from reference TRBV18 and TRBJ1-1, is NAGVMQNPRHLVRRRGQEARLRCSPMKGHSHVYWYRQLPEEGLKFMVYLQKENIIDESGMPKERFSAEFPKEGPSILRIQQVVRGDSAAYFCANSPQGIGAEAFFGQGTRLTVV.